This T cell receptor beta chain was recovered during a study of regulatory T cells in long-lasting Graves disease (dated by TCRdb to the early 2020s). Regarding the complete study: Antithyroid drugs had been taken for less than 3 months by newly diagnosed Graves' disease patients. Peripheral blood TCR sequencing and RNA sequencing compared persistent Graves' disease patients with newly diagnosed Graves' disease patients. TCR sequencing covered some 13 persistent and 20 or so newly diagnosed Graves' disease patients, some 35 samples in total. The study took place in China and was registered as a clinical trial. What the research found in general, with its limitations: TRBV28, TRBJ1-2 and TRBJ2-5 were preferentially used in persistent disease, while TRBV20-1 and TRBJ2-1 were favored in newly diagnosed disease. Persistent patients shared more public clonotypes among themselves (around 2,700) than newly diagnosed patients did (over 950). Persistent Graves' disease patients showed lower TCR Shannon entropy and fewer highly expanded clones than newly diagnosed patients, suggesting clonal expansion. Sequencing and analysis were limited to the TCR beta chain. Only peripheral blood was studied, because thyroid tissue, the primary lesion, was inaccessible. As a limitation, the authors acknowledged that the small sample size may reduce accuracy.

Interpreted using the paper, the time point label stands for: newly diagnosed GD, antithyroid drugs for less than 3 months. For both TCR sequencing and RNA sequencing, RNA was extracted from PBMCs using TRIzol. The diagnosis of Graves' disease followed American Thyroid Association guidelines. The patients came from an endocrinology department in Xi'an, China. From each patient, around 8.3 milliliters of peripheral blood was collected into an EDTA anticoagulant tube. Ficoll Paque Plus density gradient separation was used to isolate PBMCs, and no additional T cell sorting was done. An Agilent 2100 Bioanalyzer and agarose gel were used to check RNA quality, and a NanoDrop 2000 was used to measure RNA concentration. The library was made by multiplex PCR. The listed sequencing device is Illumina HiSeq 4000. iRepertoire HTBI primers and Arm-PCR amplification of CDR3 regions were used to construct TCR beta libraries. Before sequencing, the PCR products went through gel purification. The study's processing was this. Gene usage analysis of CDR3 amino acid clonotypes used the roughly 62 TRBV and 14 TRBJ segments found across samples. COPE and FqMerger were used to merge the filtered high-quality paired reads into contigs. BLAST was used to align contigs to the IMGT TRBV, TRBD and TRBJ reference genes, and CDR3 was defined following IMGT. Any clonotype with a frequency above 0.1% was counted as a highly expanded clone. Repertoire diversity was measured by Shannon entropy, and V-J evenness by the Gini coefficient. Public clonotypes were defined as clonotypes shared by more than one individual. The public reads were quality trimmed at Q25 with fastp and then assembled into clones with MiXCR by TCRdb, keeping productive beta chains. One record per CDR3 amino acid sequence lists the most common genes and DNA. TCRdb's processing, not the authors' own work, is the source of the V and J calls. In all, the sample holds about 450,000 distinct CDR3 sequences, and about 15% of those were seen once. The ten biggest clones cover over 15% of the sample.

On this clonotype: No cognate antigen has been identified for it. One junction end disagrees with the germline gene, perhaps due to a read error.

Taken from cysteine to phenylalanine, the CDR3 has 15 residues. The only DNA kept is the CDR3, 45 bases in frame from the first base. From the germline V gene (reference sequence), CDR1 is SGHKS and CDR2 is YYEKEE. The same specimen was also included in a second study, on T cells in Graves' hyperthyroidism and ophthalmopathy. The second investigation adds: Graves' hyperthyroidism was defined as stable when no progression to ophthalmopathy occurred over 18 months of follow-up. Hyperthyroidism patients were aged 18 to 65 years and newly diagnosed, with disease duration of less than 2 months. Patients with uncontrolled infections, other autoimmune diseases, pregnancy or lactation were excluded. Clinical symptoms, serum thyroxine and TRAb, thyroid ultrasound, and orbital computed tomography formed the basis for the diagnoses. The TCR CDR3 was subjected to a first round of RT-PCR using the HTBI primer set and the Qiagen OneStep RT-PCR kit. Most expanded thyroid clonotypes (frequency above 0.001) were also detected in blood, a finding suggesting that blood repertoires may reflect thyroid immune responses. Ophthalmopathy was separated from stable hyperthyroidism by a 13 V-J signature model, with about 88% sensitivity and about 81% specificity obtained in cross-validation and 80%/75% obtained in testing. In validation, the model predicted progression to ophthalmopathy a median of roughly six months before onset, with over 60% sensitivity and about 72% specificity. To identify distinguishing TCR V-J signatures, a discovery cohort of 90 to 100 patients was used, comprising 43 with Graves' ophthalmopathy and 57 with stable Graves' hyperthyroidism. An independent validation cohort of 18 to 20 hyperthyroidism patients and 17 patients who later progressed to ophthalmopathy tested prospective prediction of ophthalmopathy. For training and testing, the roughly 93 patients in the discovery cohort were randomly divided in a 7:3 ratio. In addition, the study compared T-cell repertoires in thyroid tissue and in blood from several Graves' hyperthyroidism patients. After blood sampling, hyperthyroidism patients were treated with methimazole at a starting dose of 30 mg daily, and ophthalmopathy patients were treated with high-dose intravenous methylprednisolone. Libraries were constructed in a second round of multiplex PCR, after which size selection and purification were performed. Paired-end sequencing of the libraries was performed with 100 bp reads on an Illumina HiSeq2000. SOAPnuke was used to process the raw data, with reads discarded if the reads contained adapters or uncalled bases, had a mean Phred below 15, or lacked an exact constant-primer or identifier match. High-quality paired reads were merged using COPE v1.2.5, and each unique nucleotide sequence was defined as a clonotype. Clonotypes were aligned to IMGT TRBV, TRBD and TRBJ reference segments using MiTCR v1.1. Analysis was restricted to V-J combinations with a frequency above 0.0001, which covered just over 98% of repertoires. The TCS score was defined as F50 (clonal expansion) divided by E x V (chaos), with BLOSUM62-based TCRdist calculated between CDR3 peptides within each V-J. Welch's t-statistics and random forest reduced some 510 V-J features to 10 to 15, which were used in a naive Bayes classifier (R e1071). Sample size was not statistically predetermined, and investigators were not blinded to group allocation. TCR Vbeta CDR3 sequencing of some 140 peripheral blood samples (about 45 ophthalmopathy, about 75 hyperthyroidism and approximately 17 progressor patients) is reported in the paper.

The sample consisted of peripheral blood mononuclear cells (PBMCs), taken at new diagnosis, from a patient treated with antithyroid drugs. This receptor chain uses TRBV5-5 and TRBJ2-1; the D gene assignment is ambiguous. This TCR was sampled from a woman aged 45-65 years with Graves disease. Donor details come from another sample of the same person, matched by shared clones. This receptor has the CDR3 CASSLERGSYNEQFF. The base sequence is TGCGCCAGCAGCTTGGAGAGAGGCTCCTACAATGAGCAGTTCTTC.